This T cell receptor (beta chain) comes out of a study of OX40 agonist ivuxolimab in advanced cancers. Turning to the study itself: The group had a mean age of about 60 years, ranged from roughly 23 to 79, and was less than 85% male.

Worth noting for this clone: Its antigen is currently unknown.

Germline-derived CDR1 and CDR2 are LNHDA and SQIVND (reference sequence). Losses at the gene ends were 8 bases for V and 0 bases for J; bases not matched to a gene: 9. CDR3 length equals 15 residues. Study conclusions and caveats: Patients who responded partially at 0.1-3.0 mg/kg showed clonal expansion ranking among the lowest. Certain nonresponding patients likewise had low normalized T-cell clonal expansion.

Sequenced by immunoSEQ multiplex PCR; TCRdb stores in-frame clones only, minus some. The sample shows approximately 45,000 clones, 70% to 90% of them seen only once. The sequencing here drew on CD4+ or CD8+ T cells sorted from blood, taken in a trial of the OX40 agonist ivuxolimab. The chain carries TRBV19 and TRBJ1-1; 7 nucleotides agree with TRBD1. The sequence derives from an adult with an advanced solid tumor such as melanoma, head and neck, liver or kidney cancer. The CDR3 here is CASARDSLMNTEAFF. The CDR3 region has the DNA TGTGCCAGTGCCCGGGACAGTCTTATGAACACTGAAGCTTTCTTT.